This T cell receptor (beta chain) was captured by sequencing in a study of neoadjuvant anti-PD-1 for oral cavity cancer. The overall study: Nivolumab at 3 mg/kg was mostly given biweekly, three to four doses, pre-surgery. Patients without progression received a fourth nivolumab dose around day 43, then surgical resection on days 50-56. Study results and limitations: Post-nivolumab, blood T cell clonality was significantly elevated in non-responders.

Clones were sequenced by immunoSEQ multiplex PCR, and TCRdb holds only the in-frame ones, with some missing. Counted here are around 14,000 clones, over 65% occurring once; the ten biggest clones make up 2.9%. With 3 bases removed from V and 2 bases from J, the gap between germline ends came to 10 bases. Germline V gene sequence: CDR1 SGHTA, CDR2 FQGNSA. The CDR3 totals 14 residues. In regard to this clone: As yet, its antigen is unknown.

The sequence was collected from a person aged 40-85 years with oral cavity squamous cell carcinoma. Sequencing used PBMCs, obtained before nivolumab (anti-PD-1) treatment. The chain joins TRBV7-2 to TRBJ1-2; D is undetermined. CDR3 sequence reads: CASSFGKANYGYTF. For the CDR3, the DNA is TGTGCCAGCAGCTTCGGCAAGGCCAACTATGGCTACACCTTC.